The TCR beta chain described here comes from a study of cytomegalovirus exposure and HLA in healthy donors. Findings and caveats of the study: TRBV6-2, TRBV6-3 and some other V segments were unresolvable in 87-base-pair reads. Available immune exposure information covered CMV serostatus only.

In its sample, this clone was seen once. What it recognizes is unknown. The PCR was carried out with 60 Vbeta primers and 13 Jbeta primers. Assay used: immunoSEQ multiplex PCR; TCRdb lists only in-frame clones, some missing. The sample has over 150,000 clones, about 73% seen once; the top ten hold less than 15%. The germline V gene encodes CDR1 KGHSH and CDR2 LQKENI. The V and J ends lost 2 bases and 1 base, in that order; junction bases with no gene match: 4. The length of the CDR3 is 15 residues. This TCR derives from a woman in her forties or fifties in good health and CMV-seropositive. V is TRBV18 and J is TRBJ1-2; 7 nucleotides line up with TRBD1. Sequencing was performed on PBMCs. The CDR3, as DNA: TGTGCCAGCTCACCAACGGGACAGCATAACTATGGCTACACCTTC. Translated, it gives CASSPTGQHNYGYTF.